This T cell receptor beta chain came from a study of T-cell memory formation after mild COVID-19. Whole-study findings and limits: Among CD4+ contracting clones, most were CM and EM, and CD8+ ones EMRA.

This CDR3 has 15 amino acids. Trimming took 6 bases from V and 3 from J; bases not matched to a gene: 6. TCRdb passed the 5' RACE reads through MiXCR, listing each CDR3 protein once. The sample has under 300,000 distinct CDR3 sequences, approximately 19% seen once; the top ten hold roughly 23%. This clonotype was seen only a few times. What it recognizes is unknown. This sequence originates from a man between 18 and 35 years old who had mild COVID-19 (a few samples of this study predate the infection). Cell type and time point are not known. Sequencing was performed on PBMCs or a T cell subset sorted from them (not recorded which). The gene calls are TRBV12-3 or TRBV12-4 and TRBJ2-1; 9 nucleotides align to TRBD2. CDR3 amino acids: CASSVSGGLYNEQFF. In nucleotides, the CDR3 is TGTGCCAGCAGCGTTAGCGGGGGCCTCTACAATGAGCAGTTCTTC.